The 32 T cell receptor beta chains below all came from one sample that was sequenced in a study of blood T cell repertoires in COVID-19. This table comes from immunoSEQ multiplex PCR, and its TCRdb copy is limited to in-frame clones, with some not included. The sample has 450,000 or so clones, 80% to 95% seen once. Sequencing was done on a sample of PBMCs or T cells enriched from blood (not recorded which). The receptors originated from a man aged 18 to 29 who had recovered from COVID-19.

The CDR3 loop is CASSEQGGPGYGYTF. The CDR3 bases are TGTGCCAGCAGTGAACAAGGAGGCCCCGGCTATGGCTACACCTTC. The V call is TRBV2, the J call TRBJ1-2; D gene uncertain. The germline V and J ends were trimmed by 2 bases and 4 bases, with 14 bases remaining between them. Per the germline V gene, CDR1 is SNHLY and CDR2 is FYNNEI. The length of the CDR3 is 15 residues.

The rearrangement links TRBV4-1 to TRBJ1-6, with TRBD1 matching over 9 bases. Trimming took 6 bases from V and 8 from J; bases not matched to a gene: 14. Per the germline V gene, CDR1 is MGHRA and CDR2 is YSYEKL. CDR3 length equals 17 residues. CDR3 in amino acids: CASRFHDTGGRHSPLHF. For the CDR3, the DNA is TGCGCCAGCAGGTTTCACGACACAGGGGGCCGTCATTCACCCCTCCACTTT.

The chain employs TRBV5-1 and TRBJ2-1; 7 bases map to TRBD1. Germline CDR1 and CDR2: SGHRS and YFSETQ. J gave up 2 bases and V 2 bases, and 4 bases lay outside the gene matches. The length of the CDR3 is 15 residues. The CDR3 nucleotides are TGCGCCAGCAGCTTCACCGGGACAGCCTACAATGAGCAGTTCTTC. The encoded protein is CASSFTGTAYNEQFF.

The J gene is TRBJ1-1, the V gene TRBV7-3; tentative D call: TRBD1 (6 bases). Looked up from germline, CDR1 is SGHTA and CDR2 is FQGTGA. With 5 bases removed from V and 4 bases from J, the gap between germline ends came to 11 bases. The CDR3 has 13 residues. The CDR3 sequence: CASSAQGSTEAFF. The DNA for the CDR3 is TGTGCCAGCAGCGCACAGGGTTCCACTGAAGCTTTCTTT.

The rearrangement joins TRBV7-8 to TRBJ1-2, with TRBD1 matching 8 bases. This CDR3 comprises 15 residues. Germline assignment: CDR1 SGHVS and CDR2 FQNEAQ. V dropped 5 bases and J dropped 3; count of bases not matched to a gene: 8. Written as DNA, the CDR3 is TGTGCCAGCAGCGCCGACGAGGGACAGGACTATGGCTACACCTTC. Its protein is CASSADEGQDYGYTF.

CDR3 loop: CAISGVQVTSGNTIYF. The CDR3 DNA sequence: TGTGCCATCAGTGGCGTACAGGTAACCTCTGGAAACACCATATATTTT. The chain carries TRBV10-3 and TRBJ1-3; TRBD1 might be the D (5 bases). The V gene's germline CDR1 is ENHRY and CDR2 SYGVKD. V was pared by 4 bases and J by 0 bases, with 13 bases between. CDR3 length: 16 amino acids.

The rearrangement links TRBV3-1 (or the pseudogene TRBV3-2) to TRBJ2-5; the match to TRBD2 covers 7 bases. This CDR3 is built from 12 residues. V lost 10 bases and J lost 5; bases outside the gene matches: 7. The germline gives CDR1 LGHDT, CDR2 YNNKEL (reference sequence). As DNA, the CDR3 is TGTGCCACCCGGGGAGCGGGGGAGACCCAGTACTTC. Translation: CATRGAGETQYF.

V is TRBV30 and J is TRBJ1-5; no clear D. Germline CDR1 GTSNPN, CDR2 SVGIG (reference sequence). V shed 0 bases and J shed 6 bases, with 12 bases lying between them. The CDR3 totals 14 residues. CDR3 amino acids: CAWSVGGQGQPQHF. The CDR3 DNA reads TGTGCCTGGAGTGTAGGTGGGCAAGGTCAGCCCCAGCATTTT. The entire variable domain, with the rest obtained from reference TRBV30 and TRBJ1-5, is as follows: SQTIHQWPATLVQPVGSPLSLECTVEGTSNPNLYWYRQAAGRGLQLLFYSVGIGQISSEVPQNLSASRPQDRQFILSSKKLLLSDSGFYLCAWSVGGQGQPQHFGDGTRLSIL.

This clone has just one count. The gene calls are TRBV28 and TRBJ2-7; TRBD1 matches 10 bases. The CDR3 spans 18 residues. Germline V CDR1 and CDR2: MDHEN, SYDVKM. Unmatched junction bases numbered 13, after V lost 5 bases and J lost 0 bases. The CDR3 loop is CASSPGTGATHSSYEQYF. The CDR3 DNA follows: TGTGCCAGCAGTCCCGGGACAGGGGCAACCCACAGCTCCTACGAGCAGTACTTC. Together with reference TRBV28 and TRBJ2-7, the CDR3 gives the full variable domain: DVKVTQSSRYLVKRTGEKVFLECVQDMDHENMFWYRQDPGLGLRLIYFSYDVKMKEKGDIPEGYSVSREKKERFSLILESASTNQTSMYLCASSPGTGATHSSYEQYFGPGTRLTVT.

The chain carries TRBV2 and TRBJ1-4, with D unresolved. CDR1 and CDR2 (germline): SNHLY, FYNNEI. The CDR3 is 14 residues long. The V end lost 5 bases, the J end lost 1 base, and 8 bases lay between the germline ends. The CDR3 bases are TGTGCCAGCAGTTTTGCGTTAACTAATGAAAAACTGTTTTTT. It specifies CASSFALTNEKLFF.

The chain is built from TRBV5-6 and TRBJ2-7; D not certain. Germline V CDR1 and CDR2: SGHDT, YYEEEE. The CDR3 has 12 residues. Trimming took 0 bases from V and 6 from J, leaving 7 bases between them. CDR3 DNA sequence: TGTGCCAGCAGCTTGGAAGTCGGCGAGCAGTACTTC. This sequence encodes CASSLEVGEQYF.

The chain joins TRBV6-1 to TRBJ1-2; D ambiguous. Germline assignment: CDR1 MNHNS and CDR2 SASEGT. This CDR3 comprises 12 residues. The V and J ends lost 2 bases and 7 bases respectively, with 8 bases between them. The CDR3 reads CASSEPDVGYTF. The DNA for the CDR3 is TGTGCCAGCAGTGAACCAGATGTTGGCTACACCTTC.

The table lists this clone with a count of one. V is TRBV24-1 and J is TRBJ2-2; 7 bases agree with TRBD1. The junction had 14 bases not matched to a gene; V was cut back by 9 bases and J by 5 bases. The germline V gene encodes CDR1 KGHDR and CDR2 SFDVKD. This CDR3 has 16 residues. The CDR3 nucleotides are TGTGCCACCTATAATGGACAGGAAGGTTGGACCGGGGAGCTGTTTTTT. Translated: CATYNGQEGWTGELFF.

J is TRBJ2-3 and V is TRBV7-9, with no clear D. This CDR3 is built from 12 residues. The V end lost 4 bases, the J end lost 2 bases, and 4 bases lay between the germline ends. Looked up from germline, CDR1 is SEHNR and CDR2 is FQNEAQ (reference sequence). The CDR3 DNA reads as TGTGCCAGCAGCTCCTACACAGATACGCAGTATTTT. Protein product: CASSSYTDTQYF.

The chain couples TRBV5-5 to TRBJ1-1; a weak D match, TRBD1 (6 bases). This CDR3 comprises 15 residues. The V end was cut by 0 bases, the J end by 6 bases, with 15 bases between. Germline assignment: CDR1 SGHKS and CDR2 YYEKEE (reference sequence). The CDR3 nucleotides are TGTGCCAGCAGCTTGGTCGGGAGGGGGAAGGCTGAAGCTTTCTTT. Protein sequence: CASSLVGRGKAEAFF. The entire variable domain, with the rest obtained from reference TRBV5-5 and TRBJ1-1, is as follows: DAGVTQSPTHLIKTRGQQVTLRCSPISGHKSVSWYQQVLGQGPQFIFQYYEKEERGRGNFPDRFSARQFPNYSSELNVNALLLGDSALYLCASSLVGRGKAEAFFGQGTRLTVV.

This clone has just one count. The CDR3 reads CASSAALGTDTQYF. In nucleotides, the CDR3 is TGTGCCAGCAGCGCGGCCCTTGGGACAGATACGCAGTATTTT. The chain is built from TRBV5-4 and TRBJ2-3; D ambiguous. Germline loops: CDR1 SGHNT, CDR2 YYREEE (reference sequence). The CDR3 extends over 14 amino acids. V lost 4 bases and J lost 3, with 12 bases in between.

This chain connects TRBV2 to TRBJ1-1, with TRBD1 matching over 7 bases. The CDR3 runs 13 residues. J gave up 1 base and V 8 bases, and 4 bases lay outside the gene matches. Per the germline V gene, CDR1 is SNHLY and CDR2 is FYNNEI. CDR3 DNA sequence: TGTGCCAGCCGACCAGGGGGGAACACTGAAGCTTTCTTT. It codes for CASRPGGNTEAFF.

The rearrangement joins TRBV5-1 to TRBJ2-1, with a possible D match to TRBD2 (7 bases). Germline V gene sequence: CDR1 SGHRS, CDR2 YFSETQ. The CDR3 runs to 16 residues. V was trimmed by 4 bases and J by 4 bases, leaving 18 bases between them. The CDR3 spells CASSPGGKGVYNEQFF. In nucleotides, the CDR3 is TGCGCCAGCAGCCCGGGGGGTAAGGGGGTTTACAATGAGCAGTTCTTC.

The genes are TRBV7-9 and TRBJ1-2, with D perhaps TRBD1 (5 bases). V lost 7 bases to trimming and J lost 2 bases, with 17 bases between them. CDR3 length: 15 residues. CDR1 is SEHNR, CDR2 FQNEAQ, per germline (reference sequence). DNA for the CDR3: TGTGCCAGCAACTCGGGGCTGGGACTAAACTATGGCTACACCTTC. Protein product: CASNSGLGLNYGYTF.

The chain links TRBV30 to TRBJ1-1; D is possibly TRBD1 (5 bases). There are 14 residues in the CDR3. Trimming took 2 bases from V and 3 from J, leaving 13 bases between them. Germline CDR1 reads GTSNPN; CDR2 reads SVGIG (reference sequence). CDR3 amino acids: CAWSFRARDTEAFF. CDR3 nucleotide sequence: TGTGCCTGGAGTTTCAGGGCCAGGGACACTGAAGCTTTCTTT.

V usage is TRBV3-1 (or the pseudogene TRBV3-2) and J usage is TRBJ2-2; D not certain. Germline CDR1 and CDR2: LGHDT and YNNKEL (reference sequence). Trimming shortened V by 2 bases and J by 7 bases, and 5 bases separated the two germline ends. The CDR3 has 12 residues. The CDR3 sequence is CASSQFIGELFF. The CDR3 DNA follows: TGTGCCAGCAGCCAATTCATCGGGGAGCTGTTTTTT.

This clone appeared once. V is TRBV20-1 and J is TRBJ2-1; 8 bases line up with TRBD2. CDR3 size: 16 residues. V shed 3 bases and J 9 bases; nucleotides not matched to a gene: 16. Germline V gene sequence: CDR1 DFQATT, CDR2 SNEGSKA (reference sequence). CDR3 bases: TGCAGTGCTAGTTTGGTTTCCGGGAGGGCCTTAGGTGAGCAGTTCTTC. This sequence encodes CSASLVSGRALGEQFF.

CDR3 DNA: TGTGCCAGTAGTATAGGTGGGGCTCGGCACTATGGCTACACCTTC. This sequence encodes CASSIGGARHYGYTF. The J gene is TRBJ1-2, the V gene TRBV19; TRBD1 might be the D (5 bases). The CDR3 contains 15 residues. The germline V gene has CDR1 LNHDA and CDR2 SQIVND (reference sequence). The ends were cut back, 1 base at V and 3 bases at J, with 12 bases in the middle.

The V and J genes are TRBV10-3 and TRBJ1-5, with 9 nucleotides matching TRBD1. With 5 bases clipped from V and 6 bases from J, the junction kept 5 bases outside the gene matches. CDR3 length: 14 amino acids. Germline loops: CDR1 ENHRY, CDR2 SYGVKD. The CDR3 DNA reads as TGTGCCATCAGTTCGGGACAGGGATCTCAGCCCCAGCATTTT. Translated, it gives CAISSGQGSQPQHF.

The chain is built from TRBV5-1 and TRBJ1-1; 7 nucleotides align to TRBD1. The germline V gene encodes CDR1 SGHRS and CDR2 YFSETQ. The CDR3 sequence is 15 residues long. V lost 0 bases and J lost 4; bases outside the gene matches: 6. CDR3 sequence (DNA): TGCGCCAGCAGCTTGGCCGACAGGGCGGCCACTGAAGCTTTCTTT. Its translation is CASSLADRAATEAFF.

CDR3 DNA sequence: TGTGCCAGCAGTGGGGACAGGGAGGACTATGGCTACACCTTC. It translates to CASSGDREDYGYTF. This chain uses TRBV2 with TRBJ1-2, with 9 bases identical to TRBD1. V gave up 4 bases and J gave up 3 bases; unmatched junction bases: 3. The CDR3 is made up of 14 amino acids. Germline CDR1 reads SNHLY; CDR2 reads FYNNEI.

This clone was observed a single time. The V call is TRBV4-1, the J call TRBJ1-4; possible D gene TRBD1, 6 bases. The germline CDR1 and CDR2 sequences are MGHRA and YSYEKL. The CDR3 length is 15 residues. V was pared by 4 bases and J by 4 bases, with 13 bases between. Here the CDR3 DNA reads TGCGCCAGCAGCCTAACCGGGACACTTAATGAAAAACTGTTTTTT. Its translation is CASSLTGTLNEKLFF.

The chain couples TRBV7-9 to TRBJ2-4, with a weak D call TRBD1 (5 bases). Deletions cut 6 bases from V and 5 bases from J, with 17 bases between. This CDR3 has 15 residues. Germline-derived CDR1 and CDR2 are SEHNR and FQNEAQ (reference sequence). The CDR3 reads CASSQGPKEENIQYF. DNA for the CDR3: TGTGCCAGCAGTCAGGGCCCGAAAGAAGAAAACATTCAGTACTTC.

This clone was observed once. The V and J genes are TRBV28 and TRBJ1-3; D is perhaps TRBD1 (6 bases). The germline gives CDR1 MDHEN, CDR2 SYDVKM. CDR3 length equals 15 residues. Between the trimmed V and J ends, which lost 8 bases and 0 bases, there was a span of 14 bases. CDR3 nucleotide sequence: TGTGCCAGCCTGGACAGTCTGAACTCTGGAAACACCATATATTTT. Its protein product is CASLDSLNSGNTIYF.

This chain connects TRBV9 to TRBJ1-1; D not resolved. Germline CDR1 SGDLS, CDR2 YYNGEE. V lost 3 bases and J lost 6, with 9 bases in between. The CDR3 is made up of 12 amino acids. The CDR3 DNA is TGTGCCAGCAGCGGGGAGGGTCCTGAAGCTTTCTTT. Protein product: CASSGEGPEAFF.

This clone appeared a single time. The chain links TRBV2 to TRBJ1-2; weak D call: TRBD1 (6 bases). V lost 6 bases, J lost 1 base, and 18 bases lay in between. CDR1 SNHLY and CDR2 FYNNEI come from the germline V gene. This CDR3 spans 16 amino acids. The CDR3 here is CASRRGTQQLNYGYTF. As DNA, the CDR3 is TGTGCCAGCAGACGTGGGACACAACAACTTAACTATGGCTACACCTTC. Variable domain in full (rest from reference TRBV2 and TRBJ1-2): EPEVTQTPSHQVTQMGQEVILRCVPISNHLYFYWYRQILGQKVEFLVSFYNNEISEKSEIFDDQFSVERPDGSNFTLKIRSTKLEDSAMYFCASRRGTQQLNYGYTFGSGTRLTVV.

The rearrangement uses TRBV4-1 and TRBJ1-4, with D uncertain. Trimming took off 0 bases at V and 7 bases at J, with 6 bases between the two ends. The CDR3 is 13 amino acids. The germline gives CDR1 MGHRA, CDR2 YSYEKL. The CDR3 bases are TGCGCCAGCAGCCAAGAAATCGGTGAAAAACTGTTTTTT. Its translation is CASSQEIGEKLFF.